Presented here are 5 T cell receptor beta chains from one specimen sequenced in a study of Ad26.COV2.S vaccination and SARS-CoV-2 variants. Clones were read by immunoSEQ multiplex PCR, and TCRdb kept only the in-frame ones, dropping some. The table records 300,000 to 400,000 clones, roughly 94% of them present only once. The sequencing here drew on peripheral blood, taken after recovery from COVID-19. These receptors originate from a human donor who had recovered from COVID-19.

J is TRBJ2-7 and V is TRBV27; 7 bases align to TRBD2. The CDR3 extends over 14 amino acids. In germline, CDR1 is MNHEY, CDR2 SMNVEV (reference sequence). With V trimmed by 6 bases and J by 1 base, 6 bases remained unmatched. The CDR3 nucleotides are TGTGCCAGCAGCCGGACTAGACTTTCCTACGAGCAGTACTTC. It encodes CASSRTRLSYEQYF.

The chain is built from TRBV7-9 and TRBJ2-3; 7 bases agree with TRBD2. The germline V gene has CDR1 SEHNR and CDR2 FQNEAQ (reference sequence). V shed 0 bases and J 0 bases; nucleotides not matched to a gene: 3. There are 16 residues in the CDR3. The CDR3 reads CASSLAPGGSTDTQYF. The CDR3 DNA is TGTGCCAGCAGCTTAGCTCCGGGGGGAAGCACAGATACGCAGTATTTT.

This chain uses TRBV19 with TRBJ1-2; D not resolved. In germline, CDR1 is LNHDA, CDR2 SQIVND (reference sequence). This CDR3 has 14 residues. V lost 5 bases and J lost 5, with 15 bases in between. DNA for the CDR3: TGTGCCAGTAGTCCCCTTCAGAGAAGTTATGGCTACACCTTC. Its protein product is CASSPLQRSYGYTF.

The rearrangement joins TRBV12-5 to TRBJ2-3; no reliable D call. Germline values: CDR1 LGHNT, CDR2 FRNRAP. V lost 6 bases and J lost 2, with 9 bases in between. The length of the CDR3 is 13 residues. CDR3 protein: CASGIQFTDTQYF. The CDR3 bases are TGTGCTAGTGGGATACAGTTCACAGATACGCAGTATTTT. Drawing the rest from reference TRBV12-5 and TRBJ2-3, the complete variable domain is DARVTQTPRHKVTEMGQEVTMRCQPILGHNTVFWYRQTMMQGLELLAYFRNRAPLDDSGMPKDRFSAEMPDATLATLKIQPSEPRDSAVYFCASGIQFTDTQYFGPGTRLTVL.

The chain joins TRBV14 to TRBJ1-2; the D is unclear. The length of the CDR3 is 12 residues. Germline V gene data show CDR1 as SGHDN and CDR2 as FVKESK. V lost 1 base to trimming and J lost 8 bases, with 8 bases between them. The CDR3 sequence is CASSQGTVGYTF. In nucleotides, the CDR3 is TGTGCCAGCAGCCAAGGGACGGTGGGCTACACCTTC. Complete variable domain (other parts from reference TRBV14 and TRBJ1-2): EAGVTQFPSHSVIEKGQTVTLRCDPISGHDNLYWYRRVMGKEIKFLLHFVKESKQDESGMPNNRFLAERTGGTYSTLKVQPAELEDSGVYFCASSQGTVGYTFGSGTRLTVV.